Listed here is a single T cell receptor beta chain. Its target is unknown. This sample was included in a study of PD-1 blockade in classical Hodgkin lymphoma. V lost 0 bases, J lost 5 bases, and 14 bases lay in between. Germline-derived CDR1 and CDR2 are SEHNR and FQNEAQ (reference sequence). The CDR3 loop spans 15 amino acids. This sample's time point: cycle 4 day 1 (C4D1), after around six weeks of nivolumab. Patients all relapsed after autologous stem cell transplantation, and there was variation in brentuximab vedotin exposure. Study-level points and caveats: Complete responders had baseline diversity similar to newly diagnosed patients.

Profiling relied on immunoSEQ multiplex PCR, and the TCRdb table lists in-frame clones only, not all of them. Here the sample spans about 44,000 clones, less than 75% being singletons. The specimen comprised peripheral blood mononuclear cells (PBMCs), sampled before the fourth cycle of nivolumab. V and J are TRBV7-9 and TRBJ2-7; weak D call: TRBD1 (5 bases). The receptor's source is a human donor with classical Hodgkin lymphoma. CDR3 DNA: TGTGCCAGCAGCTTAGCGCAGGGTGCCCGGGACGAGCAGTACTTC. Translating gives CASSLAQGARDEQYF.